Each of the 22 T cell receptor beta chains below was sequenced from the same sample in a study of T-cell reconstitution after alpha-beta-depleted transplantation in children. Unique molecular identifiers were used in preparing the TCRbeta library. TCRdb itself ran the PCR reads through MiXCR, one entry per CDR3 protein. The sample contains about 980,000 distinct CDR3 sequences, roughly 29% of which appear only once. Sample: PBMCs, mostly from graft donor cells, taken 360 days after TCRalphabeta/CD19-depleted stem cell transplant. The source is a boy in the first two years of life who had a stem cell transplant for SCID, so the T cells may come from the graft donor.

The chain couples TRBV29-1 to TRBJ2-5; perhaps TRBD2 as D (6 bases). Per germline, CDR1 SQVTM and CDR2 ANQGSEA. The CDR3 is made up of 13 amino acids. V lost 5 bases and J lost 1, with 11 bases in between. In DNA form, the CDR3 reads TGCAGCGTTTTAGCGGTACTCCAAGAGACCCAGTACTTC. Encoded protein: CSVLAVLQETQYF.

This clonotype has at least ten counts. The rearrangement uses TRBV9 and TRBJ2-2, with 7 bases aligning to TRBD1. This CDR3 comprises 17 residues. Per germline, CDR1 SGDLS and CDR2 YYNGEE. With V trimmed by 3 bases and J by 2 bases, 10 bases remained unmatched. Here the CDR3 reads CASSAAPGQINTGELFF. The CDR3 DNA reads TGTGCCAGCAGCGCAGCCCCGGGACAGATCAACACCGGGGAGCTGTTTTTT.

The chain couples TRBV15 to TRBJ2-2; D is ambiguous. This CDR3 spans 14 amino acids. The germline V gene has CDR1 LNHNV and CDR2 YYDKDF (reference sequence). Trimming left V 0 bases short and J 3 bases short, with 5 bases between. DNA of the CDR3: TGTGCCACCAGCAGAGATGAGGACACCGGGGAGCTGTTTTTT. Translation: CATSRDEDTGELFF.

This clonotype appeared once. The chain employs TRBV6-4 and TRBJ2-5, with D perhaps TRBD2 (6 bases). Germline V gives CDR1 MRHNA, CDR2 SNTAGT. V lost 4 bases to trimming and J lost 9 bases, with 12 bases between them. The CDR3 length is 12 residues. The CDR3 protein is CASSGLREPQYF. CDR3 nucleotide sequence: TGTGCCAGCAGTGGTCTCCGGGAGCCCCAGTACTTC.

The gene calls are TRBV7-2 and TRBJ2-1; 8 bases match TRBD2. CDR3 length: 15 amino acids. Germline trimming cut 2 bases from V and 7 bases from J; bases unmatched to any gene: 7. Germline values: CDR1 SGHTA, CDR2 FQGNSA. The CDR3 bases are TGTGCCAGCAGCTTAAAGCGGGGGACTCGTAATGAGCAGTTCTTC. It translates to CASSLKRGTRNEQFF.

J is TRBJ1-6 and V is TRBV12-3 or TRBV12-4, with 9 positions matching TRBD1. This CDR3 is built from 15 residues. V shed 6 bases, J shed 5 bases, and the junction held 5 bases outside the gene matches. The CDR3 sequence is CASSTTGGNNSPLHF. The CDR3 nucleotides are TGTGCCAGCAGCACGACAGGGGGGAATAATTCACCCCTCCACTTT.

With regard to this clonotype: The junction differs from germline at one of its ends, possibly a read error. The V gene is TRBV7-2, the J gene TRBJ2-5; 10 bases match TRBD2. This CDR3 contains 16 residues. The germline V gene has CDR1 SGHTA and CDR2 FQGNSA. CDR3 DNA sequence: TGTGCCAGCAGCTTAGGGGCTAGCGGGGGCCAAGAGCCCCAGTACTTC. Translating it yields CASSLGASGGQEPQYF.

The rearrangement uses TRBV10-3 and TRBJ1-1; tentative D call: TRBD1 (6 bases). V was shortened by 6 bases and J by 4 bases, with 15 bases between the two germline ends. The V gene's germline CDR1 is ENHRY and CDR2 SYGVKD. The CDR3 has 14 residues. The CDR3 DNA is TGTGCCATCAGGTCAGGGGTCCCTTCCACTGAAGCTTTCTTT. Translation: CAIRSGVPSTEAFF.

This rearrangement joins TRBV24-1 to TRBJ1-2, with TRBD1 matching over 9 bases. This CDR3 comprises 11 residues. Germline V lookup: CDR1 KGHDR, CDR2 SFDVKD. The ends lost 9 bases at V and 9 bases at J; junction bases unmatched: 4. CDR3: CATGTGYRYTF. The CDR3, as DNA: TGTGCCACCGGGACAGGGTATCGCTACACCTTC.

V and J are TRBV11-1 and TRBJ2-2; either TRBD1 or TRBD2 may supply D (5 bases each). The CDR3 sequence is 16 residues long. Trimming removed 2 bases at V and 1 base at J, with 11 bases between. The germline V gene encodes CDR1 SGHAT and CDR2 FQDESV (reference sequence). The CDR3 sequence is CASSLIGTVNTGELFF. CDR3 bases: TGTGCCAGCAGCTTAATAGGGACGGTGAACACCGGGGAGCTGTTTTTT. Using reference TRBV11-1 and TRBJ2-2 for the parts outside the CDR3, the full variable domain is EAEVAQSPRYKITEKSQAVAFWCDPISGHATLYWYRQILGQGPELLVQFQDESVVDDSQLPKDRFSAERLKGVDSTLKIQPAELGDSAMYLCASSLIGTVNTGELFFGEGSRLTVL.

The V call is TRBV4-1, the J call TRBJ2-3; 8 bases fit TRBD2. V lost 0 bases, J lost 2 bases, and 13 bases stayed unmatched. The CDR3 is made up of 19 amino acids. Germline loops: CDR1 MGHRA, CDR2 YSYEKL. The CDR3 sequence: CASSQDRGLERGFTDTQYF. CDR3 nucleotide sequence: TGCGCCAGCAGCCAAGATCGGGGTTTGGAGCGGGGGTTCACAGATACGCAGTATTTT.

This chain joins TRBV7-2 and TRBJ2-7; D is unresolved. The V gene's germline CDR1 is SGHTA and CDR2 FQGNSA. The CDR3 has 15 amino acids. V was shortened by 5 bases and J by 4 bases, with 18 bases between the two germline ends. The DNA of the CDR3 is TGTGCCAGCAGCCTTACGACCCCCTGGGTGTACGAGCAGTACTTC. It translates to CASSLTTPWVYEQYF.

The chain carries TRBV10-3 and TRBJ1-1; a weak D match, TRBD1 (5 bases). Trimming took 0 bases from V and 5 from J, leaving 13 bases between them. The germline V gene encodes CDR1 ENHRY and CDR2 SYGVKD. The length of the CDR3 is 15 residues. CDR3 coding DNA: TGTGCCATCAGTGAGTCTCTGGGGGTAACGACTGAAGCTTTCTTT. It encodes CAISESLGVTTEAFF.

The CDR3 DNA reads as TGTGCCAGCAGCCAAGAAACGGCAGGTTCCACCGGGGAGCTGTTTTTT. Translation gives CASSQETAGSTGELFF. The V call is TRBV4-2, the J call TRBJ2-2; D unresolved. With 0 bases removed from V and 4 bases from J, the gap between germline ends came to 12 bases. Germline-derived CDR1 and CDR2 are LGHNA and YNFKEQ. The CDR3 sequence is 16 residues long.

The chain links TRBV7-9 to TRBJ1-5; D remains ambiguous. The CDR3 totals 15 residues. The V gene's germline CDR1 is SEHNR and CDR2 FQNEAQ (reference sequence). V was clipped by 5 bases and J by 5 bases, with 16 bases between them. CDR3 amino acids: CASSLDGDPYQPQHF. DNA for the CDR3: TGTGCCAGCAGCCTGGACGGGGATCCTTATCAGCCCCAGCATTTT.

The chain carries TRBV28 and TRBJ2-1; D unclear. The length of the CDR3 is 13 residues. Trimming took 2 bases from V and 13 from J, leaving 15 bases between them. The germline gives CDR1 MDHEN, CDR2 SYDVKM. The CDR3 loop is CASSLGKPTEQFF. CDR3 DNA: TGTGCCAGCAGTTTAGGGAAACCCACGGAACAGTTCTTC.

The V gene is TRBV6-5, the J gene TRBJ2-5; no firm D call. From germline, CDR1 is MNHEY and CDR2 SVGAGI. The CDR3 length is 13 residues. V lost 4 bases and J lost 1, with 7 bases in between. The CDR3 nucleotides read TGTGCCAGCAGTTCTTACATCCAAGAGACCCAGTACTTC. Protein sequence: CASSSYIQETQYF.

This clonotype was seen more than once but under ten times. J is TRBJ1-5 and V is TRBV27; unclear D gene. CDR3 length: 15 residues. CDR1 is MNHEY, CDR2 SMNVEV, per germline (reference sequence). V dropped 2 bases and J dropped 1 base, with 9 bases sitting between them. This chain's CDR3 is CASSLLSRSNQPQHF. CDR3 DNA sequence: TGTGCCAGCAGTTTACTCTCCCGAAGCAATCAGCCCCAGCATTTT.

This clonotype was seen repeatedly, ten times or more. The chain has TRBV4-1 and TRBJ2-2, with D perhaps being TRBD1 or TRBD2 (5 bases each). Deletions cut 0 bases from V and 4 bases from J, with 6 bases between. This CDR3 has 14 amino acids. Germline V lookup: CDR1 MGHRA, CDR2 YSYEKL. In nucleotides, the CDR3 is TGCGCCAGCAGCCAAGAGGGGGTCACCGGGGAGCTGTTTTTT. Translating it yields CASSQEGVTGELFF.

The genes are TRBV18 and TRBJ2-5; 7 bases fit TRBD1. J lost 1 base, V lost 6 bases, and 8 bases had no gene match. The CDR3 totals 15 residues. The germline V gene has CDR1 KGHSH and CDR2 LQKENI. The CDR3 sequence: CASSPTRQGQETQYF. The CDR3 bases are TGTGCCAGCTCCCCTACCCGACAGGGCCAAGAGACCCAGTACTTC.

For this clonotype: One end of the junction fails to match germline, which may point to a read error. The gene calls are TRBV12-3 or TRBV12-4 and TRBJ2-7, with 7 bases fitting TRBD1. CDR3 length: 15 amino acids. In nucleotides, the CDR3 is TGTGCCAGCAGGTTAGACAGGGTACTATCCCACGAGCAGTACTTC. Translation gives CASRLDRVLSHEQYF.

This clonotype was seen repeatedly, ten times or more. The chain uses TRBV10-2 and TRBJ2-5, with D uncertain. CDR1 is WSHSY and CDR2 is SAAADI in the germline V gene. Trimming stripped 4 bases from V and 2 bases from J, with 20 bases between. The CDR3 is 17 residues long. The CDR3 is CASSGDLWPLFQETQYF. CDR3 DNA sequence: TGCGCCAGCAGTGGGGATCTCTGGCCCCTATTTCAAGAGACCCAGTACTTC.